This TCR beta chain comes out of a study of cytomegalovirus exposure and HLA in healthy donors. Overall study findings and caveats: Cytomegalovirus-associated TCR beta chains were listed, numbering approximately 150.

This clone was detected a few times. Antigen: not known. This CDR3 region has 16 residues. The junction had 7 bases not matched to a gene; V was cut back by 6 bases and J by 1 base. Germline CDR1 MDHEN, CDR2 SYDVKM. Primers included in the PCR were 60 Vbeta and 13 Jbeta primers. Profiled with immunoSEQ multiplex PCR; TCRdb holds only in-frame clones, not every one. The repertoire has 100,000 to 150,000 clones, more than 60% of them found once; the top ten carry 9% to 9.5%. The TCR originated in a woman between 50 and 59 years old in good health and CMV-seropositive. The chain couples TRBV28 to TRBJ2-2; the match to TRBD1 covers 8 bases. Input material: PBMCs. CDR3 amino acids: CASSSEGTGNTGELFF. CDR3 DNA sequence: TGTGCCAGCAGCTCGGAAGGGACAGGGAACACCGGGGAGCTGTTTTTT.